A single sample gave rise to the 9 T cell receptor beta chains below, sequenced in a study. Sequencing used immunoSEQ multiplex PCR; TCRdb keeps in-frame clones, though not all of them. The repertoire includes tens of thousands of clones, around 93% of them detected once, and approximately 4.4% sits in the top ten. The source material was PBMCs. The receptors here all came from a man aged 35 to 55 with rheumatoid arthritis.

This clone was counted only a few times. The chain joins TRBV7-2 to TRBJ2-7; 9 bases are a match to TRBD2. There are 15 residues in the CDR3. Trimming took 2 bases from V and 5 from J; bases not matched to a gene: 7. Looked up from germline, CDR1 is SGHTA and CDR2 is FQGNSA. In DNA, the CDR3 is TGTGCCAGCAGCTTAAGAGTTAGCGGGAGCCACGAGCAGTACTTC. It encodes CASSLRVSGSHEQYF.

Written as DNA, the CDR3 is TGCAGCGTCAGGAATACGAACACCGGGGAGCTGTTTTTT. It is translated as CSVRNTNTGELFF. The chain carries TRBV29-1 and TRBJ2-2; no clear D. The V end was cut by 6 bases, the J end by 0 bases, with 8 bases between. The CDR3 runs 13 residues. Germline CDR1 is SQVTM and CDR2 is ANQGSEA.

The CDR3 region is CSVATSGPDTQYF. The CDR3 DNA reads TGCAGCGTTGCCACCTCAGGACCAGATACGCAGTATTTT. The chain has TRBV29-1 and TRBJ2-3; D not certain. Germline CDR1 SQVTM, CDR2 ANQGSEA. The CDR3 has 13 amino acids. V was shortened by 4 bases and J by 4 bases, with 12 bases between the two germline ends.

This chain uses TRBV10-3 with TRBJ2-6; D is uncertain. CDR3 length: 13 amino acids. Germline CDR1 is ENHRY and CDR2 is SYGVKD. V was cut by 3 bases and J by 3 bases, with 3 bases left in between. This CDR3 reads CAISDYGANVLTF. The CDR3 bases are TGTGCCATCAGTGATTATGGGGCCAACGTCCTGACTTTC.

The chain couples TRBV28 to TRBJ1-5; a possible D gene is TRBD1 (6 bases). Germline V gene data show CDR1 as MDHEN and CDR2 as SYDVKM. The V and J ends lost 6 bases and 6 bases respectively, with 15 bases between them. The CDR3 is 14 residues long. The CDR3 protein is CASSSARGRQPQHF. The CDR3 DNA sequence: TGTGCCAGCAGCTCTGCCAGGGGACGTCAGCCCCAGCATTTT.

The rearrangement joins TRBV4-3 to TRBJ2-1; 8 bases line up with TRBD2. CDR1 LGHNA and CDR2 YSLEER come from the germline V gene. The CDR3 extends over 15 amino acids. Trimming took 1 base from V and 7 from J; bases not matched to a gene: 6. Here the CDR3 reads CASSQAQGLGNEQFF. In DNA, the CDR3 is TGCGCCAGCAGCCAAGCACAGGGACTAGGGAATGAGCAGTTCTTC.

As DNA, the CDR3 is TGTGCCAGCAGCTTAGCCAGGCAGAACACTGAAGCTTTCTTT. Protein product: CASSLARQNTEAFF. The J gene is TRBJ1-1, the V gene TRBV7-2; D remains unclear. Germline assignment: CDR1 SGHTA and CDR2 FQGNSA. This CDR3 has 14 residues. V was cut by 0 bases and J by 1 base, with 6 bases left in between.

The chain carries TRBV3-1 (or the pseudogene TRBV3-2) and TRBJ2-7, with D perhaps TRBD2 (5 bases). The CDR3 is made up of 15 amino acids. The germline CDR1 and CDR2 sequences are LGHDT and YNNKEL (reference sequence). Trimming removed 1 base from V and 3 bases from J, with 13 bases in between. The CDR3 DNA reads as TGTGCCAGCAGCCAAGCGGGAACTAACAGCTACGAGCAGTACTTC. Encoded protein: CASSQAGTNSYEQYF.

The chain joins TRBV5-4 to TRBJ1-1; D remains ambiguous. V was cut by 0 bases and J by 1 base, with 7 bases left in between. This CDR3 is 14 amino acids long. Per germline, CDR1 SGHNT and CDR2 YYREEE (reference sequence). In nucleotides, the CDR3 is TGTGCCAGCAGCTTGGCCGGGCAGAACACTGAAGCTTTCTTT. Residues: CASSLAGQNTEAFF.